This T cell receptor (beta chain) emerged from a study of cytomegalovirus exposure and HLA in healthy donors. Study-wide results and caveats: For presence/absence analyses, sequencing depth was assumed to be roughly uniform across donors. The study put 150 or so TCR beta chains on its list as cytomegalovirus-associated.

The PCR was carried out with 60 Vbeta primers and 13 Jbeta primers. Method: immunoSEQ multiplex PCR; TCRdb's copy keeps in-frame clones and lacks some. The repertoire table contains about 140,000 clones. V shed 5 bases and J shed 1 base, with 18 bases lying between them. CDR3 length: 16 amino acids. In germline, CDR1 is SGHTA, CDR2 FQGNSA. As regards this clone: Its antigen is not known.

V usage is TRBV7-2 and J usage is TRBJ2-7; D perhaps matches TRBD2 (6 bases). This clonotype was sampled from a man aged 35 to 55 in good health and CMV-seronegative. The source material was PBMCs. CDR3 protein: CASSASPGLDSYEQYF. In DNA, the CDR3 is TGTGCCAGCAGCGCGTCACCGGGACTGGATTCCTACGAGCAGTACTTC. Full variable domain (outside the CDR3, taken from reference TRBV7-2 and TRBJ2-7): GAGVSQSPSNKVTEKGKDVELRCDPISGHTALYWYRQSLGQGLEFLIYFQGNSAPDKSGLPSDRFSAERTGGSVSTLTIQRTQQEDSAVYLCASSASPGLDSYEQYFGPGTRLTVT.